This is a list of T cell receptor beta chains from one sample in a study of T cells in Graves' hyperthyroidism and ophthalmopathy. TCRdb itself ran the multiplex PCR reads through MiXCR, one entry per CDR3 protein. The sample yields more than 35,000 distinct CDR3 sequences, about half seen once. The sequencing input was peripheral blood or thyroid tissue (not recorded which). Receptors originate from a woman between 50 and 59 years old with Graves' hyperthyroidism. CDR3s include the opening cysteine and the closing phenylalanine or tryptophan.

CDR3 length: 15; V gene: TRBV7-9; CDR3 protein: CASSLGQNLNTEAFF
CDR3 length: 14; V gene: TRBV28; CDR3 protein: CASSRGLMNTEAFF
CDR3 length: 14; V gene: TRBV15; CDR3 protein: CATSKVQGASGYTF
CDR3 length: 12; V gene: TRBV10-3; CDR3 protein: CAILSGANEQYF
CDR3 length: 16; V gene: TRBV28; CDR3 protein: CASGRLRGTMNTEAFF
CDR3 length: 18; V gene: TRBV20-1; CDR3 protein: CSARDRSDGWYSNQPQHF
CDR3 length: 13; V gene: TRBV7-6; CDR3 protein: CASSSDGTYEQYF
CDR3 length: 18; V gene: TRBV6-4; CDR3 protein: CASLDRTGENPGANVLTF
CDR3 length: 14; V gene: TRBV20-1; CDR3 protein: CSARGDREAYEQYF
CDR3 length: 12; V gene: TRBV6-1; CDR3 protein: CASTEGYYGYTF
CDR3 length: 10; V gene: TRBV20-1; CDR3 protein: CSAGGGVAFF
CDR3 length: 12; V gene: TRBV5-1; CDR3 protein: CASSLHNTEAFF
CDR3 length: 12; V gene: TRBV20-1; CDR3 protein: CSAIDRGSEQYF
CDR3 length: 14; V gene: TRBV15; CDR3 protein: CATSRDLPDYEQYF
CDR3 length: 14; V gene: TRBV24-1; CDR3 protein: CATSDEDRTHGYTF
CDR3 length: 16; V gene: TRBV7-9; CDR3 protein: CASSASRDSHTGELFF
CDR3 length: 12; V gene: TRBV2; CDR3 protein: CASRLGEWPQHF
CDR3 length: 15; V gene: TRBV6-2/TRBV6-3; CDR3 protein: CASTPDRDASYEQYF
CDR3 length: 17; V gene: TRBV6-2/TRBV6-3; CDR3 protein: CASSYYPGQGYNQPQHF
CDR3 length: 16; V gene: TRBV2; CDR3 protein: CASTNLRGYSNQPQHF
CDR3 length: 17; V gene: TRBV28; CDR3 protein: CASSSAWTSAKQETQYF